These 32 T cell receptor beta chains were sequenced from one sample in a study of control samples from healthy donors and cancer patients. Assay used: immunoSEQ multiplex PCR; TCRdb lists only in-frame clones, some missing. The table lists tens of thousands of clones, approximately 88% of them singletons. Sequences were obtained from PBMCs. These receptors all stem from a man in his 70s with lung cancer.

The chain has TRBV5-1 and TRBJ1-1; D remains unclear. Germline-derived CDR1 and CDR2 are SGHRS and YFSETQ. The CDR3 is 15 residues long. V dropped 0 bases and J dropped 3 bases, with 12 bases sitting between them. This chain's CDR3 is CASSLVAVGDTEAFF. The CDR3 coding sequence is TGCGCCAGCAGCTTGGTGGCGGTTGGAGACACTGAAGCTTTCTTT.

The chain carries TRBV25-1 and TRBJ2-1, with TRBD2 as a possible D gene (6 bases). CDR3 size: 15 residues. V gave up 5 bases and J gave up 0 bases, with 11 bases separating them. CDR1 is MGHDK and CDR2 is SYGVNS in the germline V gene. Written as DNA, the CDR3 is TGTGCCAGCAGTAGACGGGGGAGCTCCTACAATGAGCAGTTCTTC. It specifies CASSRRGSSYNEQFF.

This sequence joins TRBV6-5 and TRBJ2-3; D unclear. The CDR3 runs to 14 residues. The V and J ends lost 6 bases and 2 bases respectively, with 12 bases between them. Germline V CDR1 and CDR2: MNHEY, SVGAGI. The CDR3 nucleotides are TGTGCCAGCAGACGAGCCTTAACCACAGATACGCAGTATTTT. Translating it yields CASRRALTTDTQYF.

CDR3 loop: CASSPPFNGGRTGELFF. DNA of the CDR3: TGTGCCAGCTCACCACCTTTTAACGGGGGACGCACCGGGGAGCTGTTTTTT. This chain uses TRBV18 with TRBJ2-2; D perhaps matches TRBD2 (6 bases). From germline, CDR1 is KGHSH and CDR2 LQKENI. The V and J ends lost 0 bases and 4 bases respectively, with 15 bases between them. The CDR3 loop spans 17 amino acids. Together with reference TRBV18 and TRBJ2-2, the CDR3 gives the full variable domain: NAGVMQNPRHLVRRRGQEARLRCSPMKGHSHVYWYRQLPEEGLKFMVYLQKENIIDESGMPKERFSAEFPKEGPSILRIQQVVRGDSAAYFCASSPPFNGGRTGELFFGEGSRLTVL.

This rearrangement joins TRBV27 to TRBJ1-5; possibly TRBD1 for D (6 bases). Germline V gene lookup returns CDR1 MNHEY and CDR2 SMNVEV (reference sequence). The CDR3 loop spans 17 amino acids. Trimming took 0 bases from V and 6 from J, leaving 18 bases between them. CDR3 region: CASSLSGGLHGGQPQHF. CDR3 sequence (DNA): TGTGCCAGCAGTTTATCAGGGGGACTACACGGAGGTCAGCCCCAGCATTTT.

This chain joins TRBV5-1 and TRBJ1-1; D is possibly TRBD1 (5 bases). Trimming removed 5 bases at V and 1 base at J, with 21 bases between. The CDR3 runs to 17 residues. Germline CDR1 and CDR2: SGHRS and YFSETQ. The CDR3 nucleotides read TGCGCCAGCAGTAATACCCCGGCGCGAGACAGGAACACTGAAGCTTTCTTT. Amino acid sequence: CASSNTPARDRNTEAFF. Full variable domain (rest looked up from reference TRBV5-1 and TRBJ1-1): KAGVTQTPRYLIKTRGQQVTLSCSPISGHRSVSWYQQTPGQGLQFLFEYFSETQRNKGNFPGRFSGRQFSNSRSEMNVSTLELGDSALYLCASSNTPARDRNTEAFFGQGTRLTVV.

The chain's CDR3 is CASSFLQGTEAFF. The CDR3 DNA follows: TGTGCCAGCAGCTTCCTCCAGGGGACTGAAGCTTTCTTT. The chain joins TRBV7-3 to TRBJ1-1; D is possibly TRBD1 (6 bases). Germline CDR1 SGHTA, CDR2 FQGTGA. The V and J ends lost 3 bases and 5 bases respectively, with 10 bases between them. This CDR3 contains 13 residues.

This chain links TRBV6-5 with TRBJ2-7; D possibly corresponds to TRBD2 (5 bases). The CDR3 covers 15 residues. V lost 4 bases, J lost 6 bases, and 19 bases lay in between. The germline V gene has CDR1 MNHEY and CDR2 SVGAGI. The CDR3 sequence is CASSFSREGNTEQYF. The CDR3 DNA sequence: TGTGCCAGCAGTTTTTCCCGAGAGGGAAATACCGAGCAGTACTTC.

The chain employs TRBV28 and TRBJ2-4; D gene ambiguous. Trimming removed 5 bases at V and 2 bases at J, with 4 bases between. The CDR3 length is 12 residues. The V gene's germline CDR1 is MDHEN and CDR2 SYDVKM. This CDR3 is CASSLTKNIQYF. The CDR3 DNA reads as TGTGCCAGCAGTCTGACCAAAAACATTCAGTACTTC.

The chain joins TRBV5-1 to TRBJ1-2, with D uncertain. This CDR3 is 15 amino acids long. Germline assignment: CDR1 SGHRS and CDR2 YFSETQ. The V end was cut by 0 bases, the J end by 2 bases, with 11 bases between. CDR3 in DNA: TGCGCCAGCAGCTTGGGGAGTATGCTCAACTATGGCTACACCTTC. Its protein product is CASSLGSMLNYGYTF.

Concerning this clone itself: The same CDR3 is also encoded by other DNA sequences in this sample. This rearrangement joins TRBV5-1 to TRBJ1-1; 7 bases match TRBD1. Germline assignment: CDR1 SGHRS and CDR2 YFSETQ. V was pared by 1 base and J by 1 base, with 1 base of the junction left unmatched. CDR3 length equals 14 residues. CDR3 DNA sequence: TGCGCCAGCAGCTTGCGACAGGGGAACACTGAAGCTTTCTTT. It translates to CASSLRQGNTEAFF.

Points on this clone: The junction departs from germline at one end; a sequencing error may be responsible. The rearrangement links TRBV3-1 (or the pseudogene TRBV3-2) to TRBJ1-2; 10 nucleotides match TRBD1. The CDR3 covers 15 residues. Germline V lookup: CDR1 LGHDT, CDR2 YNNKEL (reference sequence). For the CDR3, the DNA is TGTGCCAGCAGCCACCCCAATCGACAGGGGGCGCTTCGATCCTTC. This gives the protein CASSHPNRQGALRSF.

The V gene is TRBV6-2 or TRBV6-3, the J gene TRBJ1-2; D ambiguous. Trimming cost V 0 bases and J 8 bases, with 10 bases left between them. Germline CDR1 and CDR2: MNHEY and SVGEGT. The CDR3 runs to 13 residues. The CDR3 spells CASSYSGREGYTF. The CDR3 DNA reads TGTGCCAGCAGTTACTCGGGGAGGGAAGGCTACACCTTC.

The chain joins TRBV5-1 to TRBJ2-1, with 8 bases that match TRBD1. The J segment lost 0 bases and the V segment lost 4 bases, leaving 3 bases of the junction unmatched. Germline V gene lookup returns CDR1 SGHRS and CDR2 YFSETQ. The CDR3 totals 15 residues. The CDR3, as DNA: TGCGCCAGCAGCCCCGGACAGGGCTCCTACAATGAGCAGTTCTTC. Translating gives CASSPGQGSYNEQFF.

The chain recombines TRBV27 with TRBJ2-3, with D tentatively TRBD1 (5 bases). This CDR3 is 16 amino acids long. The germline CDR1 and CDR2 sequences are MNHEY and SMNVEV (reference sequence). V lost 0 bases, J lost 4 bases, and 14 bases lay in between. This chain's CDR3 is CASSLSGAAGPDTQYF. As DNA, the CDR3 is TGTGCCAGCAGTTTATCGGGCGCTGCAGGGCCAGATACGCAGTATTTT.

Only one count was recorded for this clone. V usage is TRBV7-8 and J usage is TRBJ2-5; D perhaps matches TRBD1 (6 bases). This CDR3 is 16 amino acids long. The V end lost 1 base, the J end lost 1 base, and 13 bases lay between the germline ends. CDR1 and CDR2 from the germline V gene are SGHVS and FQNEAQ. The CDR3 loop reads CASSLGRFRGQETQYF. The CDR3 bases are TGTGCCAGCAGCTTAGGAAGGTTCAGGGGCCAAGAGACCCAGTACTTC.

The rearrangement links TRBV3-1 (or the pseudogene TRBV3-2) to TRBJ1-3, with TRBD1 matching over 7 bases. Germline CDR1 reads LGHDT; CDR2 reads YNNKEL (reference sequence). CDR3 length: 15 amino acids. Trimming removed 0 bases from V and 3 bases from J; junction bases left unmatched: 2. CDR3 coding DNA: TGTGCCAGCAGCCAAGAAGGGGGCGGTGGAAACACCATATATTTT. It codes for CASSQEGGGGNTIYF.

The gene calls are TRBV5-6 and TRBJ2-2; 10 bases agree with TRBD2. The CDR3 spans 17 residues. CDR1 and CDR2 from the germline V gene are SGHDT and YYEEEE. V gave up 2 bases and J gave up 0 bases; unmatched junction bases: 4. The CDR3 sequence is CASSFLAGEANTGELFF. CDR3 DNA: TGTGCCAGCAGCTTCCTAGCGGGGGAGGCGAACACCGGGGAGCTGTTTTTT. The full variable domain, its missing parts supplied by reference TRBV5-6 and TRBJ2-2, is DAGVTQSPTHLIKTRGQQVTLRCSPKSGHDTVSWYQQALGQGPQFIFQYYEEEERQRGNFPDRFSGHQFPNYSSELNVNALLLGDSALYLCASSFLAGEANTGELFFGEGSRLTVL.

This rearrangement joins TRBV2 to TRBJ1-3; D is ambiguous. This CDR3 is 13 amino acids long. Trimming pared 3 bases from V and 2 bases from J, leaving 5 bases between. CDR1 and CDR2 (germline): SNHLY, FYNNEI. The CDR3 bases are TGTGCCAGCAGTGACGGACCTGGAAACACCATATATTTT. This encodes CASSDGPGNTIYF. Full variable domain (missing parts from reference TRBV2 and TRBJ1-3): EPEVTQTPSHQVTQMGQEVILRCVPISNHLYFYWYRQILGQKVEFLVSFYNNEISEKSEIFDDQFSVERPDGSNFTLKIRSTKLEDSAMYFCASSDGPGNTIYFGEGSWLTVV.

This clone was observed a handful of times. CDR3 in DNA: TGTGCCACCAGTGATACCCAGACTGTAAATGAGCAGTTCTTC. This sequence encodes CATSDTQTVNEQFF. The chain has TRBV24-1 and TRBJ2-1; D ambiguous. Trimming removed 3 bases from V and 7 bases from J, with 12 bases in between. CDR3 size: 14 residues. Germline V gives CDR1 KGHDR, CDR2 SFDVKD.

The chain links TRBV6-2 or TRBV6-3 to TRBJ2-3; D gene ambiguous. CDR1 MNHEY and CDR2 SVGEGT come from the germline V gene. V was cut by 6 bases and J by 2 bases, with 6 bases left in between. This CDR3 has 12 amino acids. CDR3: CASSEVTDTQYF. The CDR3 DNA reads TGTGCCAGCAGCGAAGTCACAGATACGCAGTATTTT.

CDR3 sequence reads: CASSPPVRGLDGELFF. The CDR3 region has the DNA TGTGCCAGCTCACCACCGGTGAGGGGGCTAGACGGGGAGCTGTTTTTT. The rearrangement joins TRBV18 to TRBJ2-2, with 7 bases aligning to TRBD1. The CDR3 consists of 16 residues. The ends lost 0 bases at V and 7 bases at J; junction bases unmatched: 8. Germline CDR1 KGHSH, CDR2 LQKENI.

As concerns this clone: Other DNA sequences in the sample encode the same CDR3. The J gene is TRBJ2-2, the V gene TRBV7-7; no definite D call. The CDR3 is 14 residues long. Germline CDR1 SSHAT, CDR2 FNYEAQ (reference sequence). Deletions cut 5 bases from V and 1 base from J, with 8 bases between. DNA for the CDR3: TGTGCCAGCAGCCTGACTGGGAACACCGGGGAGCTGTTTTTT. Amino acids: CASSLTGNTGELFF.

The gene calls are TRBV5-1 and TRBJ2-1; no firm D call. This CDR3 spans 15 amino acids. CDR1 SGHRS and CDR2 YFSETQ come from the germline V gene. Trimming pared 0 bases from V and 7 bases from J, leaving 14 bases between. DNA for the CDR3: TGCGCCAGCAGCTTGGAGGGCTTCCTGAGGAATGAGCAGTTCTTC. It specifies CASSLEGFLRNEQFF.

The V and J genes are TRBV12-5 and TRBJ2-7, with TRBD1 matching over 9 bases. Germline V gene lookup returns CDR1 LGHNT and CDR2 FRNRAP. The ends lost 3 bases at V and 5 bases at J; junction bases unmatched: 20. There are 19 residues in the CDR3. CDR3 sequence reads: CASGFKGGLSDRGSDEQYF. The CDR3 DNA follows: TGTGCTAGTGGTTTTAAAGGGGGTCTATCGGACAGGGGATCTGACGAGCAGTACTTC.

The genes are TRBV10-3 and TRBJ2-7, with no clear D. Germline lookup yields CDR1 ENHRY and CDR2 SYGVKD. V was trimmed by 8 bases and J by 3 bases, leaving 11 bases between them. The CDR3 has 12 amino acids. The CDR3: CAISGTNYEQYF. The CDR3 DNA is TGTGCCATCTCAGGCACTAACTACGAGCAGTACTTC.

This clone was counted a single time. V and J are TRBV7-3 and TRBJ2-7, with 7 bases aligning to TRBD2. J gave up 5 bases and V 5 bases, and 12 bases lay outside the gene matches. Germline V gene sequence: CDR1 SGHTA, CDR2 FQGTGA. This CDR3 contains 15 residues. This CDR3 is CASSPGVAGGNEQYF. CDR3 DNA: TGTGCCAGCAGCCCGGGGGTAGCGGGTGGGAACGAGCAGTACTTC.

This clone appeared a single time. The gene calls are TRBV5-6 and TRBJ1-5; 9 nucleotides align to TRBD1. This CDR3 is 16 amino acids long. The germline CDR1 and CDR2 sequences are SGHDT and YYEEEE. V was clipped by 4 bases and J by 7 bases; unmatched bases: 12. The CDR3 spells CASSLNHGQGNQPQHF. The DNA for the CDR3 is TGTGCCAGCAGCCTCAATCATGGACAGGGGAACCAGCCCCAGCATTTT.

The chain has TRBV2 and TRBJ2-4; D is unresolved. CDR1 is SNHLY and CDR2 is FYNNEI in the germline V gene. Trimming shortened V by 6 bases and J by 0 bases, and 12 bases separated the two germline ends. The CDR3 loop spans 15 amino acids. The CDR3: CASSDGLLAKNIQYF. The CDR3 nucleotides read TGTGCCAGCAGCGATGGGTTGTTAGCCAAAAACATTCAGTACTTC.

The chain recombines TRBV28 with TRBJ1-1; no definite D call. Germline V gene data show CDR1 as MDHEN and CDR2 as SYDVKM. This CDR3 region has 14 residues. V lost 6 bases, J lost 3 bases, and 14 bases lay in between. The CDR3 sequence is CASSQPPGDTEAFF. The CDR3 DNA reads as TGTGCCAGCAGCCAACCCCCCGGGGACACTGAAGCTTTCTTT.

The gene calls are TRBV28 and TRBJ2-7, with a tentative D call TRBD2 (6 bases). The CDR3 runs to 12 residues. The V gene's germline CDR1 is MDHEN and CDR2 SYDVKM. The ends were cut back, 2 bases at V and 4 bases at J, with 6 bases in the middle. CDR3 DNA: TGTGCCAGCAGTTTAGGAGGGTACGAGCAGTACTTC. Residues: CASSLGGYEQYF.

The V call is TRBV20-1, the J call TRBJ2-3, with D maybe TRBD2 (5 bases). The germline CDR1 and CDR2 sequences are DFQATT and SNEGSKA (reference sequence). The CDR3 spans 16 residues. V was cut by 6 bases and J by 2 bases, with 21 bases left in between. As DNA, the CDR3 is TGCAGTGCAAGTGTATTTACTAGGACCGCCACAGATACGCAGTATTTT. This codes for CSASVFTRTATDTQYF.